Following are 27 T cell receptor beta chains from one sample sequenced in a study of blood T cells in healthy people across ages. Together with a sample-barcoded 5' primer, a J-beta primer mix was included in a second PCR lasting 7 to 11 cycles. TCRdb used MiXCR to reprocess the 5' RACE reads, holding one entry per CDR3 protein. The table has hundreds of thousands of distinct CDR3 sequences, about 29% seen once. Another study also made use of these data, one on T cells of mothers and their children.

Sequenced sample: blood. The receptors originated from a boy aged 2 to 10 in good health.

This clonotype was picked up a small number of times. The chain carries TRBV15 and TRBJ2-7; D might be TRBD1 (5 bases). The ends were cut back, 0 bases at V and 1 base at J, with 10 bases in the middle. The length of the CDR3 is 15 residues. Looked up from germline, CDR1 is LNHNV and CDR2 is YYDKDF (reference sequence). Here the CDR3 reads CATSREQALSYEQYF. The CDR3 DNA reads TGTGCCACCAGCAGAGAACAGGCGCTATCCTACGAGCAGTACTTC.

This clonotype was seen a few times. V gene TRBV11-2 combines with J gene TRBJ1-2, with a possible D match to TRBD1 (5 bases). Germline CDR1 SGHAT, CDR2 FQNNGV. Trimming shortened V by 1 base and J by 2 bases, and 11 bases separated the two germline ends. The CDR3 spans 15 residues. The CDR3 region has the DNA TGTGCCAGCAGCTTAGCCCTCCGGGACAACTATGGCTACACCTTC. Translation: CASSLALRDNYGYTF.

The chain joins TRBV30 to TRBJ1-1; D is unclear. This CDR3 comprises 11 residues. With 2 bases removed from V and 6 bases from J, the gap between germline ends came to 7 bases. Germline-derived CDR1 and CDR2 are GTSNPN and SVGIG (reference sequence). CDR3 region: CAWSMRAEAFF. In nucleotides, the CDR3 is TGTGCCTGGAGTATGAGGGCTGAAGCTTTCTTT.

This clonotype was counted a few times. This chain connects TRBV12-5 to TRBJ1-3, with D possibly matching TRBD1 (5 bases). V shed 5 bases and J shed 0 bases, with 14 bases lying between them. The germline V gene encodes CDR1 LGHNT and CDR2 FRNRAP. The CDR3 is 16 amino acids. CDR3 region: CASGLDIRSSGNTIYF. DNA of the CDR3: TGTGCTAGTGGTCTGGACATCCGGAGCTCTGGAAACACCATATATTTT.

Only a few counts were recorded for this clonotype. An end of the junction differs from the germline gene, which may be a read error. This chain links TRBV11-2 with TRBJ2-1, with D unresolved. This CDR3 comprises 13 residues. Germline CDR1 SGHAT, CDR2 FQNNGV. The CDR3 is CASSLGENMAMNF. The CDR3 DNA reads as TGTGCCAGCAGCTTAGGAGAAAACATGGCCATGAACTTC.

The gene calls are TRBV9 and TRBJ2-3; D possibly uses TRBD1 or TRBD2 (5 bases each). The CDR3 has 14 residues. V was cut by 5 bases and J by 4 bases, with 14 bases left in between. From germline, CDR1 is SGDLS and CDR2 YYNGEE. The CDR3 DNA is TGTGCCAGCAGTTGGAGGTTGGGGGCAGATACGCAGTATTTT. Translating gives CASSWRLGADTQYF.

The gene calls are TRBV5-4 and TRBJ2-1; D is ambiguous. The closer fit of TRBJ2-5 to the DNA end suggests the J call may be wrong. The germline V gene has CDR1 SGHNT and CDR2 YYREEE (reference sequence). The CDR3 loop spans 14 amino acids. The CDR3 loop is CASSLDNGQETQYF. In DNA, the CDR3 is TGTGCCAGCAGCCTGGATAACGGTCAAGAGACCCAGTACTTC.

V and J are TRBV5-1 and TRBJ2-5; D not resolved. The end of the DNA aligns better with TRBJ2-7, so the J call may be wrong. The germline V gene has CDR1 SGHRS and CDR2 YFSETQ. The CDR3 is made up of 14 amino acids. CDR3 sequence reads: CASSLAKGQYEQYF. The CDR3 region has the DNA TGCGCCAGCAGCTTGGCCAAAGGGCAGTACGAGCAGTACTTC.

In its sample, this clonotype was seen a few times. V and J are TRBV27 and TRBJ2-1; TRBD2 might be the D (6 bases). Deletions cut 5 bases from V and 6 bases from J, with 14 bases between. In germline, CDR1 is MNHEY, CDR2 SMNVEV (reference sequence). CDR3 length: 14 amino acids. The CDR3 nucleotides read TGTGCCAGCAGTCCGGACTATTGGGCCAATGAGCAGTTCTTC. It translates to CASSPDYWANEQFF.

The genes are TRBV25-1 and TRBJ2-4, with D perhaps TRBD1 or TRBD2 (5 bases each). The CDR3 has 15 amino acids. The germline gives CDR1 MGHDK, CDR2 SYGVNS. V lost 3 bases to trimming and J lost 7 bases, with 16 bases between them. CDR3 sequence reads: CASSDPGAKANIQYF. Here the CDR3 DNA reads TGTGCCAGCAGTGACCCCGGGGCCAAGGCTAACATTCAGTACTTC.

This clonotype has more than one count but fewer than ten. The chain has TRBV3-1 and TRBJ2-1; D not resolved. This CDR3 spans 14 amino acids. V was cut by 1 base and J by 7 bases, with 11 bases left in between. Per germline, CDR1 LGHDT and CDR2 YNNKEL (reference sequence). The CDR3 protein is CASSQGILPNEQFF. CDR3 coding DNA: TGTGCCAGCAGCCAAGGAATCCTGCCTAATGAGCAGTTCTTC.

This clonotype has only a few counts. The V call is TRBV5-1, the J call TRBJ2-2; D perhaps matches TRBD1 (5 bases). V shed 0 bases and J shed 5 bases, with 11 bases lying between them. The germline gives CDR1 SGHRS, CDR2 YFSETQ. The CDR3 totals 15 residues. This CDR3 reads CASSLGAGITGELFF. The CDR3 bases are TGCGCCAGCAGCTTGGGGGCAGGGATTACCGGGGAGCTGTTTTTT. Variable domain in full (rest from reference TRBV5-1 and TRBJ2-2): KAGVTQTPRYLIKTRGQQVTLSCSPISGHRSVSWYQQTPGQGLQFLFEYFSETQRNKGNFPGRFSGRQFSNSRSEMNVSTLELGDSALYLCASSLGAGITGELFFGEGSRLTVL.

This clonotype was picked up a small number of times. V is TRBV9 and J is TRBJ2-2, with 7 bases aligning to TRBD1. This CDR3 region has 17 residues. Germline lookup yields CDR1 SGDLS and CDR2 YYNGEE. Unmatched junction bases numbered 14, after V lost 4 bases and J lost 5 bases. The CDR3 loop reads CASSSSGDRVSTGELFF. DNA of the CDR3: TGTGCCAGCAGCTCCTCCGGGGACAGAGTCTCGACCGGGGAGCTGTTTTTT. The full variable domain, with the rest looked up from reference TRBV9 and TRBJ2-2, is DSGVTQTPKHLITATGQRVTLRCSPRSGDLSVYWYQQSLDQGLQFLIQYYNGEERAKGNILERFSAQQFPDLHSELNLSSLELGDSALYFCASSSSGDRVSTGELFFGEGSRLTVL.

This chain connects TRBV7-9 to TRBJ2-7; 9 bases match TRBD1. The germline CDR1 and CDR2 sequences are SEHNR and FQNEAQ (reference sequence). The CDR3 consists of 14 residues. Trimming took 8 bases from V and 0 from J; bases not matched to a gene: 5. This CDR3 reads CASAQQGASYEQYF. The DNA for the CDR3 is TGTGCCAGCGCCCAACAGGGGGCCTCCTACGAGCAGTACTTC.

This clonotype appeared a single time. The genes are TRBV6-1 and TRBJ2-7; weak D call: TRBD2 (6 bases). The CDR3 is made up of 15 amino acids. Germline CDR1 MNHNS, CDR2 SASEGT. Deletions cut 3 bases from V and 9 bases from J, with 21 bases between. The CDR3 region is CASSDPRDSIIGQYV. The CDR3 DNA reads as TGTGCCAGCAGTGACCCAAGGGACTCAATTATAGGGCAGTACGTC.

The genes are TRBV20-1 and TRBJ1-4; D not resolved. This CDR3 spans 15 amino acids. Trimming stripped 4 bases from V and 6 bases from J, with 18 bases between. CDR1 DFQATT and CDR2 SNEGSKA come from the germline V gene (reference sequence). The CDR3 spells CSATPRPLLYEKLFF. The CDR3 DNA follows: TGCAGTGCTACCCCGAGACCGTTGCTTTATGAAAAACTGTTTTTT.

There are a few counts of this clonotype. The chain links TRBV4-1 to TRBJ2-1, with unresolved D. Germline CDR1 MGHRA, CDR2 YSYEKL. Trimming cost V 1 base and J 15 bases, with 16 bases left between them. The CDR3 extends over 13 amino acids. The CDR3 DNA reads TGCGCCAGCAGCCAAGCAATTCCTACGAGTCGGTTCTTC. Protein product: CASSQAIPTSRFF.

There are a few counts of this clonotype. The rearrangement uses TRBV4-2 and TRBJ2-3, with TRBD2 matching over 8 bases. The CDR3 has 16 amino acids. Germline lookup yields CDR1 LGHNA and CDR2 YNFKEQ. The trim removed 0 bases at V and 4 bases at J, leaving 6 bases unmatched. The DNA for the CDR3 is TGTGCCAGCAGCCAAGATTACGGGGGGGCCGCAGATACGCAGTATTTT. Encoded protein: CASSQDYGGAADTQYF.

The CDR3 region has the DNA TGTGCCAGCAGTTTAGTCGGGCAGGGCGGGGAGACCCAGTACTTC. This encodes CASSLVGQGGETQYF. V gene TRBV27 combines with J gene TRBJ2-5; the D gene could be TRBD1 or TRBD2 (5 bases each). The CDR3 is 15 residues long. Deletions cut 2 bases from V and 5 bases from J, with 15 bases between. Germline lookup yields CDR1 MNHEY and CDR2 SMNVEV (reference sequence).

The V call is TRBV3-1, the J call TRBJ2-1, with D perhaps matching TRBD2 (5 bases). The CDR3 has 12 residues. Germline loops: CDR1 LGHDT, CDR2 YNNKEL (reference sequence). V lost 1 base and J lost 10, with 8 bases in between. CDR3 sequence: CASSQATGEQFF. CDR3 in DNA: TGTGCCAGCAGCCAAGCGACGGGGGAGCAGTTCTTC.

A few counts support this clonotype. The gene calls are TRBV20-1 and TRBJ2-1; 13 nucleotides align to TRBD2. The J call is uncertain, as TRBJ2-5 better fits the DNA end. Germline V gene lookup returns CDR1 DFQATT and CDR2 SNEGSKA (reference sequence). CDR3 size: 15 residues. The CDR3 protein is CSASGLAGEGETQYF. In DNA form, the CDR3 reads TGCAGTGCTTCCGGACTAGCGGGAGAAGGGGAGACCCAGTACTTC.

This clonotype has only a few counts. This chain links TRBV11-2 with TRBJ2-7; TRBD1 might be the D (6 bases). Germline V gene data show CDR1 as SGHAT and CDR2 as FQNNGV. The CDR3 sequence is 13 residues long. V was clipped by 5 bases and J by 6 bases, with 14 bases between them. DNA for the CDR3: TGTGCCAGCAGCGTGGACAGCTTTGGCGAGCAGTACTTC. It specifies CASSVDSFGEQYF.

This clonotype was recorded many times. The gene calls are TRBV5-1 and TRBJ2-5; D gene uncertain. The ends were cut back, 5 bases at V and 4 bases at J, with 9 bases in the middle. Looked up from germline, CDR1 is SGHRS and CDR2 is YFSETQ. This CDR3 is built from 12 residues. As DNA, the CDR3 is TGCGCCAGCAGTCCCCCAGGAGAGACCCAGTACTTC. This translates into CASSPPGETQYF. The whole variable domain, remainder taken from reference TRBV5-1 and TRBJ2-5, is KAGVTQTPRYLIKTRGQQVTLSCSPISGHRSVSWYQQTPGQGLQFLFEYFSETQRNKGNFPGRFSGRQFSNSRSEMNVSTLELGDSALYLCASSPPGETQYFGPGTRLLVL.

This clonotype was seen at least ten times. This chain uses TRBV5-6 with TRBJ2-5, with 7 positions matching TRBD2. The V and J ends lost 0 bases and 4 bases, in that order; junction bases with no gene match: 6. CDR1 SGHDT and CDR2 YYEEEE come from the germline V gene. The CDR3 totals 15 residues. CDR3 nucleotides: TGTGCCAGCAGCTTGGTTAGCGGGCCCCTAGAGACCCAGTACTTC. It codes for CASSLVSGPLETQYF.

The J gene is TRBJ2-3, the V gene TRBV20-1, with 11 positions matching TRBD2. V lost 7 bases and J lost 2; bases outside the gene matches: 5. The germline CDR1 and CDR2 sequences are DFQATT and SNEGSKA (reference sequence). This CDR3 region has 14 residues. CDR3 DNA sequence: TGCAGTGGACTTAGCGGGAGGGCCACAGATACGCAGTATTTT. Translation gives CSGLSGRATDTQYF.

This sequence joins TRBV5-1 and TRBJ2-5; TRBD2 agrees at 13 bases. The CDR3 spans 17 residues. The germline CDR1 and CDR2 sequences are SGHRS and YFSETQ. Unmatched junction bases numbered 12, after V lost 5 bases and J lost 5 bases. CDR3 sequence: CASSSSGTSGVRETQYF. The CDR3 region has the DNA TGCGCCAGCAGTTCTTCCGGGACTAGCGGGGTTCGGGAGACCCAGTACTTC.

The V gene is TRBV9, the J gene TRBJ2-5; perhaps TRBD2 as D (6 bases). Trimming pared 3 bases from V and 5 bases from J, leaving 17 bases between. CDR1 is SGDLS and CDR2 is YYNGEE in the germline V gene. This CDR3 spans 15 amino acids. The CDR3 DNA sequence: TGTGCCAGCAGCGGATCCGGGACTGCTCGGGAGACCCAGTACTTC. Translating gives CASSGSGTARETQYF. The variable domain in full, completed from reference TRBV9 and TRBJ2-5, reads DSGVTQTPKHLITATGQRVTLRCSPRSGDLSVYWYQQSLDQGLQFLIQYYNGEERAKGNILERFSAQQFPDLHSELNLSSLELGDSALYFCASSGSGTARETQYFGPGTRLLVL.